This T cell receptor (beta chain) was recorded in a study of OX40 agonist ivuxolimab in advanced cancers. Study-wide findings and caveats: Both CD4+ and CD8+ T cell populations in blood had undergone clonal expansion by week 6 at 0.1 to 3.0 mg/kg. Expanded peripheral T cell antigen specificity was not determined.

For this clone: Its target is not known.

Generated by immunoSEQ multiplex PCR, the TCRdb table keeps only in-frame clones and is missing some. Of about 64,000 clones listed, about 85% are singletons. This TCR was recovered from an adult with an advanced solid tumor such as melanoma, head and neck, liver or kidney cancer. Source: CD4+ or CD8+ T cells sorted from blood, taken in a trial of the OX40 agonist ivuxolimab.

In DNA form, the CDR3 reads TGTGCCAGCAGCCCGGCAGGCTCGGGACGCTCATCCTATGGCTACACCTTC. Translated: CASSPAGSGRSSYGYTF. V usage is TRBV28 and J usage is TRBJ1-2; D perhaps matches TRBD1 (5 bases). The CDR3 loop spans 17 amino acids. The germline gives CDR1 MDHEN, CDR2 SYDVKM. Trimming pared 6 bases from V and 4 bases from J, leaving 24 bases between.